This T cell receptor (beta chain) was captured by sequencing in a study of cytomegalovirus exposure and HLA in healthy donors. The study's findings and limits: Most of the CMV-associated TCR beta chains (in a later analysis) appeared to be HLA-restricted. Cytomegalovirus status was reportedly diagnosed by the classifier with high sensitivity and specificity. Later genetic work tied a missense DCLRE1C variant to beta-chain V and J trimming.

On this clone itself: Antigen: not known.

The PCR had 60 Vbeta and 13 Jbeta primers. The protocol was immunoSEQ multiplex PCR, while the TCRdb copy is restricted to in-frame clones and leaves out a portion. The repertoire holds about 90,000 clones, with 85% to 90% as singletons. The CDR3 has 14 residues. The germline V gene encodes CDR1 MDHEN and CDR2 SYDVKM. V dropped 4 bases and J dropped 5 bases, with 12 bases sitting between them. The sequenced sample consisted of PBMCs. The source is a man in his late teens or twenties in good health and CMV-seronegative. The V gene is TRBV28, the J gene TRBJ1-5, with D uncertain. The CDR3 sequence is CASSSHDFYQPQHF. The CDR3 DNA sequence: TGTGCCAGCAGTTCCCATGACTTTTATCAGCCCCAGCATTTT. The full variable domain, completed using reference TRBV28 and TRBJ1-5, is DVKVTQSSRYLVKRTGEKVFLECVQDMDHENMFWYRQDPGLGLRLIYFSYDVKMKEKGDIPEGYSVSREKKERFSLILESASTNQTSMYLCASSSHDFYQPQHFGDGTRLSIL.